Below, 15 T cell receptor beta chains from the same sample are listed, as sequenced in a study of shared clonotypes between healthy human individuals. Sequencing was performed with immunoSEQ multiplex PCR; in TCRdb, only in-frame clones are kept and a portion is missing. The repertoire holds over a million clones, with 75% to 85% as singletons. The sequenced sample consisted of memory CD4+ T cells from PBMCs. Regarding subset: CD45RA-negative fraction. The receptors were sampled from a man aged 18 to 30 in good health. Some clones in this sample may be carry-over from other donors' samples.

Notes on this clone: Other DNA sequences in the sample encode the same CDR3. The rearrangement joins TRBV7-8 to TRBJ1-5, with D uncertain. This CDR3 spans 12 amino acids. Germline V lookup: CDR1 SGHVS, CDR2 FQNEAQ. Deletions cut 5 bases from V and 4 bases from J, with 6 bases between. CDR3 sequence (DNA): TGTGCCAGCAGCCCCGTGAATCAGCCCCAGCATTTT. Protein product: CASSPVNQPQHF.

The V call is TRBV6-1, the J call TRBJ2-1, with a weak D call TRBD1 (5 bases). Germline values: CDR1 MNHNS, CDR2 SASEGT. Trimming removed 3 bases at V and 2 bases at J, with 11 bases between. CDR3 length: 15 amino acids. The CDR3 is CASSELGVPYNEQFF. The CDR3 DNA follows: TGTGCCAGCAGTGAGTTAGGGGTCCCCTACAATGAGCAGTTCTTC.

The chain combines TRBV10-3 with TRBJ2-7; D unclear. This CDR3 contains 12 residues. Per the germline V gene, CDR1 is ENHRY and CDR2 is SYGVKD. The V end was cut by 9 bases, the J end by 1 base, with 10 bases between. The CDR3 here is CAIQTPSYEQYF. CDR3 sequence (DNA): TGTGCCATACAGACTCCGTCCTACGAGCAGTACTTC.

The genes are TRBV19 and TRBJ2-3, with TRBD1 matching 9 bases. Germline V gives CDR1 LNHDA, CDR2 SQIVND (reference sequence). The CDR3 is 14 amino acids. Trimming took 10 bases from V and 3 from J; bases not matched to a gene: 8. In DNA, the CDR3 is TGTGCCATTTCGGACAGGGGAGGGACAGATACGCAGTATTTT. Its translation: CAISDRGGTDTQYF.

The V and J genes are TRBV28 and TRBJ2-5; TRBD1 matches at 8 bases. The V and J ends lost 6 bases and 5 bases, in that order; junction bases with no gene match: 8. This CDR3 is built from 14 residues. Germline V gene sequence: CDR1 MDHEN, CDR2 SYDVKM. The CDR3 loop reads CASSPGGGFETQYF. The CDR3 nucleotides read TGTGCCAGCAGCCCAGGGGGCGGATTTGAGACCCAGTACTTC.

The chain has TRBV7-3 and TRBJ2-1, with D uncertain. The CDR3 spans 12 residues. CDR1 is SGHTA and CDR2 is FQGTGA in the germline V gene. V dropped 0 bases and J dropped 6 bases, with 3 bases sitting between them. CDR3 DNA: TGTGCCAGCAGCTTAACGTCCAATGAGCAGTTCTTC. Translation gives CASSLTSNEQFF.

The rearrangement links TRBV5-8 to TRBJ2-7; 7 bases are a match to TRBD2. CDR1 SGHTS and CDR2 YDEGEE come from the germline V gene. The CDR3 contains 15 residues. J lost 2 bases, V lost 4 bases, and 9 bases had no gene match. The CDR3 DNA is TGTGCCAGCAGCCCCCGCTGGGGGGGTACCTACGAGCAGTACTTC. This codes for CASSPRWGGTYEQYF.

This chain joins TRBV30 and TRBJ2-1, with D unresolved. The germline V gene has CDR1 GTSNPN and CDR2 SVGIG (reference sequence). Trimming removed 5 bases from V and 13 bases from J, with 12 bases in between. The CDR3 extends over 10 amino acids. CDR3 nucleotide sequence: TGTGCCTGGGGCCGACTTGTACAGTTCTTC. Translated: CAWGRLVQFF.

The DNA of the CDR3 is TGTGCCTGGATGAGCGGCATTAGCTCCTACAATGAGCAGTTCTTC. Translation: CAWMSGISSYNEQFF. This rearrangement joins TRBV30 to TRBJ2-1; a weak D match, TRBD2 (5 bases). Germline V lookup: CDR1 GTSNPN, CDR2 SVGIG (reference sequence). The CDR3 sequence is 15 residues long. The V gene lost 4 bases and the J gene lost 0 bases, with 13 bases spanning the gap. The full variable domain, its missing parts supplied by reference TRBV30 and TRBJ2-1, is SQTIHQWPATLVQPVGSPLSLECTVEGTSNPNLYWYRQAAGRGLQLLFYSVGIGQISSEVPQNLSASRPQDRQFILSSKKLLLSDSGFYLCAWMSGISSYNEQFFGPGTRLTVL.

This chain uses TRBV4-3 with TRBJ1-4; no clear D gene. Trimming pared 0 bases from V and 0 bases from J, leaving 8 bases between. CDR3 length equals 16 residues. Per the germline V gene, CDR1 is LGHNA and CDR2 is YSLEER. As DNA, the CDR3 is TGCGCCAGCAGCCAAGAGGCTCCACCAACTAATGAAAAACTGTTTTTT. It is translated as CASSQEAPPTNEKLFF.

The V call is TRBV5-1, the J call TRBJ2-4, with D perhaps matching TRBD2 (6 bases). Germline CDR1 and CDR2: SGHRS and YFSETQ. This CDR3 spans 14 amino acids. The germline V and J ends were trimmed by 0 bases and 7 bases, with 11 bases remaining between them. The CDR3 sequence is CASSLGAGLNIQYF. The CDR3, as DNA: TGCGCCAGCAGCTTGGGCGCGGGATTGAACATTCAGTACTTC.

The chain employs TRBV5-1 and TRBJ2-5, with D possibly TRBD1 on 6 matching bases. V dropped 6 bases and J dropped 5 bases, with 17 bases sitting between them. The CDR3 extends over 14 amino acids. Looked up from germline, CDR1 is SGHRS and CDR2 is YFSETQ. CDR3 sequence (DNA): TGCGCCAGCACCGTACAGGGCGTAGGGGAGACCCAGTACTTC. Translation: CASTVQGVGETQYF.

The CDR3 protein is CASSLELGSGRYGYEQYF. In nucleotides, the CDR3 is TGTGCCAGCAGCTTAGAATTAGGTAGCGGGAGGTACGGCTACGAGCAGTACTTC. The J gene is TRBJ2-7, the V gene TRBV7-9; 10 positions agree with TRBD2. The CDR3 extends over 18 amino acids. Losses at the gene ends were 1 base for V and 3 bases for J; bases not matched to a gene: 12. The germline V gene encodes CDR1 SEHNR and CDR2 FQNEAQ (reference sequence).

CDR3 region: CASSYLGPHGNQPQHF. The CDR3 DNA sequence: TGTGCCAGCAGCTACCTGGGACCTCATGGCAATCAGCCCCAGCATTTT. The rearrangement uses TRBV27 and TRBJ1-5; tentatively, D is TRBD1 (5 bases). This CDR3 spans 16 amino acids. Germline V gene lookup returns CDR1 MNHEY and CDR2 SMNVEV (reference sequence). V was shortened by 6 bases and J by 2 bases, with 17 bases between the two germline ends.

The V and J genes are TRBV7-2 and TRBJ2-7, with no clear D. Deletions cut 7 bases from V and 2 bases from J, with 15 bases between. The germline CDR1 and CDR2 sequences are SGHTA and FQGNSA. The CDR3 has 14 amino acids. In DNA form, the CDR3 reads TGTGCCAGCAACTCCGCCGGGCCTACCTACGAGCAGTACTTC. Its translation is CASNSAGPTYEQYF. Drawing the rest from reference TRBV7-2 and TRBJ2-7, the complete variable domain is GAGVSQSPSNKVTEKGKDVELRCDPISGHTALYWYRQSLGQGLEFLIYFQGNSAPDKSGLPSDRFSAERTGGSVSTLTIQRTQQEDSAVYLCASNSAGPTYEQYFGPGTRLTVT.